This TCR beta chain was recorded in a study of T cells expressing NK-cell markers. Study context: There were seven HCMV-seropositive donors and one seronegative donor among the eight sequenced. General study findings and limits: More than 5 of the donors carried dominant NKG2C+ clonotypes that took up about 1.0-8% of their CD8+ T cells.

A word on this clonotype: No antigen is known for it.

Libraries used 5'RACE template switching adding universal primer site and UMIs. TCRdb re-called the 5' RACE reads; one entry per CDR3 protein, DNA not given. The repertoire table contains 90,000 to 130,000 distinct CDR3 sequences. The specimen was blood T cells: a sorted CD56 or NKG2C T cell subset, CD4+ or CD8+ T cells, or bulk PBMC T cells (not recorded which). The receptor was isolated from a woman aged 18 to 75 in good health.

The CDR3 sequence: CASSQLGGLATNEKLFF. J is TRBJ1-4 and V is TRBV4-3; the D call of TRBD1 rests on TCRdb alone, since no DNA is present to check it. Germline values: CDR1 LGHNA, CDR2 YSLEER. CDR3 length equals 17 residues.